These T cell receptor beta chains were read from a single sample in a study of CD8+CD57+ T cells in acquired aplastic anemia. TCRdb re-derived calls from the reads in MiXCR, one entry per CDR3 protein. The sample has 180,000 or so distinct CDR3 sequences, around half seen once. Source material: sorted CD4+, CD8+, or CD8+CD57+ T cells (not recorded which) from PBMCs. The receptors stem from a human donor in good health. CDR3s include the opening cysteine and the closing phenylalanine or tryptophan. Fields, in order: CDR3 length, D gene, clone size, J gene, V gene, CDR3 DNA, CDR3 protein. D genes are given only for firm matches. Clone size is not always given. Where it is, it says once, few, many or a class for expanded clones.

14 - few TRBJ1-1 TRBV27 TGTGCCAGCAGTCCTCTGAGGGACAAATTTGAAGCTTTCTTT CASSPLRDKFEAFF
16 - - TRBJ2-2 TRBV20-1 TGCAGTGCTGCAATGGACAGTGTAACGAACACCGGGGAGCTGTTTTTT CSAAMDSVTNTGELFF
15 TRBD1 few TRBJ1-2 TRBV10-3 TGTGCCATCAGTGCCGATATAACAGGGGTCCATGGCTACACCTTC CAISADITGVHGYTF
13 - - TRBJ2-7 TRBV20-1 TGCAGTGCTAGCAGGGAAATGTGGTACGAGCAGTACTTC CSASREMWYEQYF
17 TRBD1 - TRBJ1-6 TRBV6-1 TGTGCCAGCGGCCCCGGGACAGCAAAGAAATATAATTCACCCCTCCACTTT CASGPGTAKKYNSPLHF
12 - many TRBJ2-3 TRBV20-1 TGCAGTGCTATTAGCGCCTCCGGTACGCAGTATTTT CSAISASGTQYF
10 - few TRBJ1-3 TRBV7-9 TGTGCCAGCAGCTTAGCGTCAATATATTTT CASSLASIYF
16 TRBD1 many TRBJ2-7 TRBV4-2 TGTGCCAGCAGCCAAAAGCTCGGACAGGGGGCTTACGAGCAGTACTTC CASSQKLGQGAYEQYF
16 - - TRBJ2-5 TRBV29-1 TGCAGCGTTGAAGATTATTTTGCGGGGTACCAAGAGACCCAGTACTTC CSVEDYFAGYQETQYF
17 - few TRBJ1-1 TRBV5-5 TGTGCCAGCAGCTTGTACGCGGCAGGGCTTATGAACACTGAAGCTTTCTTT CASSLYAAGLMNTEAFF
15 - - TRBJ1-5 TRBV6-2/TRBV6-3 TGTGCCAGCAGTTTCCGGGGTTATAGCAATCAGCCCCAGCATTTT CASSFRGYSNQPQHF
11 - - TRBJ2-3 TRBV30 TGTGCCTGGAGTCTCGGGGATACGCAGTATTTT CAWSLGDTQYF
15 - many TRBJ2-2 TRBV11-2 TGTGCCAGCAGATCCGGGGGAGGGAACACCGGGGAGCTGTTTTTT CASRSGGGNTGELFF
16 - - TRBJ2-7 TRBV2 TGTGCCAGCAGTGACTCGACCTCCAGACCAGTTCTCGAGCAGTACTTC CASSDSTSRPVLEQYF
18 TRBD2 many TRBJ2-7 TRBV5-1 TGCGCCAGCAGCTCGTCTCCCCTTGGGAGGGGACGTTCCTACGAGCAGTACTTC CASSSSPLGRGRSYEQYF
16 - - TRBJ1-1 TRBV28 TGTGCCAGTCGGACAGTCCTACGAGGGGTGAACACTGAAGCTTTCTTT CASRTVLRGVNTEAFF
16 TRBD2 many TRBJ2-1 TRBV4-1 TGCGCCAGCAGCCAAGTAGCGGGAAACCCCTACAATGAGCAGTTCTTC CASSQVAGNPYNEQFF
17 TRBD1 - TRBJ2-2 TRBV15 TGTGCCACCAGCAGAGATTGGGGACAGGCGAACACCGGGGAGCTGTTTTTT CATSRDWGQANTGELFF
12 - - TRBJ2-5 TRBV20-1 TGCAGTGCTAGCCTGAATGGAGAGACCCAGTACTTC CSASLNGETQYF
15 TRBD1 many TRBJ2-2 TRBV6-4 TGTGCCAGCAGTCCCGCAACAGGGGGGACCGGGGAGCTGTTTTTT CASSPATGGTGELFF
15 - many TRBJ1-3 TRBV20-1 TGCAGTGCTAGATCCTGGAGTGAATCTGGAAACACCATATATTTT CSARSWSESGNTIYF
15 TRBD1 few TRBJ2-2 TRBV11-1 TGTGCCAGCAGCCGGGACAGGTGGGGCACCGGGGAGCTGTTTTTT CASSRDRWGTGELFF
12 - - TRBJ2-3 TRBV29-1 TGCAGCGTTGAGACGTTGGCCGTAGCGCAGTATTTT CSVETLAVAQYF
12 - few TRBJ2-5 TRBV24-1 TGTGCCACCAGTGATCCACCGGGGGCCCAGTACTTC CATSDPPGAQYF
12 - - TRBJ2-5 TRBV20-1 TGCAGTGCTTCGACCGGGAAAGAGTCCCAGTACTTC CSASTGKESQYF
13 - - TRBJ1-2 TRBV25-1 TGTGCCAGCAGTGATCCAGGGAGCCTAGGCTACACCTTC CASSDPGSLGYTF
13 TRBD1 many TRBJ2-3 TRBV12-3/TRBV12-4 TGTGCCAGCAGTTCACGCAGACAGGGTACGCAGTATTTT CASSSRRQGTQYF
12 - many TRBJ2-5 TRBV3-1 TGTGCCAGCAGCCTACTAGGAGAGACCCAGTACTTC CASSLLGETQYF
16 - many TRBJ2-7 TRBV19 TGTGCCAGTAGCGGGGGACCGACGTCCTTCCCCCTCAAGCAGTACTTC CASSGGPTSFPLKQYF
14 - - TRBJ2-1 TRBV15 TGTGCCACCAGCAGAGATCTTACGGAGGATGGGCAGTTCTTC CATSRDLTEDGQFF
14 - - TRBJ2-7 TRBV29-1 TGCAGCGTTGAAGTTAGGGGGACCTCCTACGAGCAGTACTTC CSVEVRGTSYEQYF
16 TRBD2 many TRBJ2-2 TRBV7-3 TGTGCCAGCAGCTCCAGCGGGAGGGGACGGACCGGGGAGCTGTTTTTT CASSSSGRGRTGELFF
14 - - TRBJ2-5 TRBV24-1 TGTGCCACCAGTGCATTGTCCCGGTGGGAGACCCAGTACTTC CATSALSRWETQYF
15 - - TRBJ1-1 TRBV7-9 TGTGCCAGCAGCTTAGTAGAACAGTTAAACACTGAAGCTTTCTTT CASSLVEQLNTEAFF
14 TRBD1 - TRBJ1-1 TRBV20-1 TGCAGTGCTACCAGACAGGGACAGAACACTGAAGCTTTCTTT CSATRQGQNTEAFF
17 TRBD1 - TRBJ2-7 TRBV15 TGTGCCACCAGCAGAGGGGGGACAGGGGAGAGCTCCTACGAGCAGTACTTC CATSRGGTGESSYEQYF
15 - many TRBJ2-7 TRBV2 TGTGCCAGCAGTCGCTCCGGGACTTGGACATCCGAGCAGTACTTC CASSRSGTWTSEQYF
20 TRBD1 many TRBJ1-5 TRBV19 TGTGCCAGTAGTATATTTCCCCCAGGGACAGGCGGAATGGGCAATCAGCCCCAGCATTTT CASSIFPPGTGGMGNQPQHF
15 TRBD2 few TRBJ2-2 TRBV6-1 TGTGCCAGCAGTAAACTAGCGGGAGAGGCCGGGGAGCTGTTTTTT CASSKLAGEAGELFF
14 - many TRBJ2-1 TRBV12-3/TRBV12-4 TGTGCCAGCAGTCCCCGGGCCCTTTACAATGAGCAGTTCTTC CASSPRALYNEQFF
16 - - TRBJ2-2 TRBV7-2 TGTGCCAGCAGCTTACGCCCTAGCAGGAACGGCGGGGAGCTGTTTTTT CASSLRPSRNGGELFF
14 - many TRBJ1-2 TRBV19 TGTGCCAGTAGTATCAGGACCGCGGACTATGGCTACACCTTC CASSIRTADYGYTF
13 - - TRBJ2-7 TRBV2 TGTGCCAGCAGTGACGTTTTCAGCTACGAGCAGTACTTC CASSDVFSYEQYF
14 - - TRBJ2-7 TRBV20-1 TGCAGTGCTAGGCCCCCAGATGAGGAGCTTGAGCAGTACTTC CSARPPDEELEQYF
18 - - TRBJ2-4 TRBV19 TGTGCCAGTAGTATCTTTGTCTTGGACGTACAGGGTGAAAACATTCAGTACTTC CASSIFVLDVQGENIQYF
13 - many TRBJ2-1 TRBV20-1 TGCAGTGCTAGAGTCGGTCGGGAGACCGAGCAGTTCTTC CSARVGRETEQFF
15 - once TRBJ2-2 TRBV2 TGTGCCAGCAGGGAGACTAGTTCAAACACCGGGGAGCTGTTTTTT CASRETSSNTGELFF
14 TRBD1 once TRBJ1-6 TRBV6-1 TGTGCCAGCAGTCGAACAGGGGGCGATTCACCCCTCCACTTT CASSRTGGDSPLHF
13 TRBD2 - TRBJ2-7 TRBV10-3 TGTGCCACCGAGCGGGGGAGCTCCTACGAGCAGTACTTC CATERGSSYEQYF
17 - - TRBJ2-2 TRBV5-6 TGTGCCAGCAGCGCGTGGGGGGGCTTTTCGAACACCGGGGAGCTGTTTTTT CASSAWGGFSNTGELFF
15 - once TRBJ2-3 TRBV15 TGTGCCACCAGCAGAGGCCCTAGCGGCACAGATACGCAGTATTTT CATSRGPSGTDTQYF
12 TRBD1 many TRBJ1-1 TRBV29-1 TGCAGCGTCCACAGGGGAGGCACTGAAGCTTTCTTT CSVHRGGTEAFF
14 TRBD1 - TRBJ1-5 TRBV19 TGTGCCACCGAGACCGGGACAGGGAGTCAGCCCCAGCATTTT CATETGTGSQPQHF
13 - few TRBJ2-5 TRBV5-4 TGTGCCAGCAGCTTGATCAGTCAAGAGACCCAGTACTTC CASSLISQETQYF
13 - many TRBJ2-7 TRBV20-1 TGCAGTGCTAGATTGGGACCTGAATACGAGCAGTACTTC CSARLGPEYEQYF